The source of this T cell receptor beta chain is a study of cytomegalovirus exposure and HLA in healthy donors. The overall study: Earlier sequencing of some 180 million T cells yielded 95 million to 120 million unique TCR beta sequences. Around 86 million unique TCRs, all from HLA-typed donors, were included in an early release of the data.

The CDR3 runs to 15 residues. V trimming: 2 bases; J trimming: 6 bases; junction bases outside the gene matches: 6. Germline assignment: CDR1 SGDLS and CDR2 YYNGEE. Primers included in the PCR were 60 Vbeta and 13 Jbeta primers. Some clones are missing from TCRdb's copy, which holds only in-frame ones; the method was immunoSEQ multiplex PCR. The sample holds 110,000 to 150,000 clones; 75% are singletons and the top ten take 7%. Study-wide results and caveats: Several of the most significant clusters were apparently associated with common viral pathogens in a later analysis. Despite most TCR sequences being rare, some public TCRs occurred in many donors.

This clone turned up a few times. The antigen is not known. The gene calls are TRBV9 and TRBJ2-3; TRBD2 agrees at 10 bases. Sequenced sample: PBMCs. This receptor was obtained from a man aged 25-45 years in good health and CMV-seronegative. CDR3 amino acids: CASSVGLADGDTQYF. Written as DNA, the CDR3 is TGTGCCAGCAGCGTTGGACTAGCGGATGGGGATACGCAGTATTTT.